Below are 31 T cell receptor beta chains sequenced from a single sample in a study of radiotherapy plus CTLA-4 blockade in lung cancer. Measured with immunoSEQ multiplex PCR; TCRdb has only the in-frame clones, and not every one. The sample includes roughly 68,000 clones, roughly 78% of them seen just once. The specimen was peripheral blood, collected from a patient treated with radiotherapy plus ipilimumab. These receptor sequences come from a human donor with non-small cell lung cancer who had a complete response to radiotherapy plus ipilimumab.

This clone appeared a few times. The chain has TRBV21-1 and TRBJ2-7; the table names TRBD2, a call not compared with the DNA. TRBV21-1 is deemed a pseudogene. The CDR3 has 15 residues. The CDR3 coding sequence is TGTGCCAGCAGCAGTGGGCTAGCGGACCTATACGAGCAGTACGTC. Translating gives CASSSGLADLYEQYV.

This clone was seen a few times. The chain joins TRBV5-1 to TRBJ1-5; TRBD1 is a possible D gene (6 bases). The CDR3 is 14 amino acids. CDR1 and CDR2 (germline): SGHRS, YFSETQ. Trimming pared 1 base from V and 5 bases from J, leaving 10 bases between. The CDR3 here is CASSLTGLDQPQHF. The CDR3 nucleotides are TGCGCCAGCAGCTTGACAGGGTTGGATCAGCCCCAGCATTTT.

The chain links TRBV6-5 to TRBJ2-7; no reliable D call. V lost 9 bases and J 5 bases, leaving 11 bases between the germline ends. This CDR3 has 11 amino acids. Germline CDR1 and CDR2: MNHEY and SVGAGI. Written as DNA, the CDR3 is TGTGCCAGTTCGCGTGGGAACGAGCAGTACGTC. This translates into CASSRGNEQYV.

DNA for the CDR3: TGTGCCAGCAGTCCCCCGGGACAGGGTCTATATGGCTACACCTTC. Amino acids: CASSPPGQGLYGYTF. The chain employs TRBV2 and TRBJ1-2, with 9 nucleotides matching TRBD1. CDR3 length equals 15 residues. Germline assignment: CDR1 SNHLY and CDR2 FYNNEI. V shed 5 bases and J 5 bases; nucleotides not matched to a gene: 9.

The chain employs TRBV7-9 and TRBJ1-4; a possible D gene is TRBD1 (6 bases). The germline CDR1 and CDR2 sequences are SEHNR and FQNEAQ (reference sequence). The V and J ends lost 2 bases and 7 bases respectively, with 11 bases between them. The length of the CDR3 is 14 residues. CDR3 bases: TGTGCCAGCAGCTTACCAGGGGCCCCTGAAAAACTGTTTTTT. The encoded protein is CASSLPGAPEKLFF.

The chain's CDR3 is CASGDRGGLETEAFF. The CDR3 DNA reads as TGTGCCAGCGGGGACAGGGGGGGACTGGAGACTGAAGCTTTCTTT. The chain is built from TRBV6-4 and TRBJ1-1; TRBD1 matches 11 bases. The CDR3 loop spans 15 amino acids. With 8 bases clipped from V and 5 bases from J, the junction kept 10 bases outside the gene matches. CDR1 is MRHNA and CDR2 is SNTAGT in the germline V gene.

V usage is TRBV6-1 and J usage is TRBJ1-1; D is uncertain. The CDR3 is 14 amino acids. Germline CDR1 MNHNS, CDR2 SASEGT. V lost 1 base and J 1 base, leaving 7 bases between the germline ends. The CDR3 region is CASSEGTGNTEAFF. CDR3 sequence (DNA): TGTGCCAGCAGTGAAGGGACGGGGAACACTGAAGCTTTCTTT.

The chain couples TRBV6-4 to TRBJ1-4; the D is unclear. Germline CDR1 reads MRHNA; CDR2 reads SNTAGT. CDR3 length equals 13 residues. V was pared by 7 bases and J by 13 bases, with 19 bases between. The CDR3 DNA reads TGTGCCAGCAATCGCGGGCCCCTAGATGGACTGTTTTTT. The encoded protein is CASNRGPLDGLFF.

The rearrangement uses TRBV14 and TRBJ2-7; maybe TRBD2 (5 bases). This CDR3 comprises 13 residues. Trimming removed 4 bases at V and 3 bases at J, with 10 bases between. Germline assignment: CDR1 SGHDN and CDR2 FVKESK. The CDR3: CASSPGILYEQYF. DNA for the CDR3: TGTGCCAGCAGCCCGGGAATTCTCTACGAGCAGTACTTC. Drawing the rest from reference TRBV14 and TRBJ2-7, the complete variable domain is EAGVTQFPSHSVIEKGQTVTLRCDPISGHDNLYWYRRVMGKEIKFLLHFVKESKQDESGMPNNRFLAERTGGTYSTLKVQPAELEDSGVYFCASSPGILYEQYFGPGTRLTVT.

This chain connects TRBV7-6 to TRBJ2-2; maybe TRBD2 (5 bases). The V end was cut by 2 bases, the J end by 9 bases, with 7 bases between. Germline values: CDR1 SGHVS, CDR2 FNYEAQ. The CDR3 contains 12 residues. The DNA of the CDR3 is TGTGCCAGCAGCTTACGGGGTCGGGAGCTGTTTTTT. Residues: CASSLRGRELFF.

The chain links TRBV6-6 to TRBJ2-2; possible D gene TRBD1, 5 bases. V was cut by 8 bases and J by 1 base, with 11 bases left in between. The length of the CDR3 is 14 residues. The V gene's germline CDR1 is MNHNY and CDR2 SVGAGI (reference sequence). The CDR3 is CASSAGWNTGELFF. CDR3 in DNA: TGTGCCAGCTCCGCAGGGTGGAACACCGGGGAGCTGTTTTTT.

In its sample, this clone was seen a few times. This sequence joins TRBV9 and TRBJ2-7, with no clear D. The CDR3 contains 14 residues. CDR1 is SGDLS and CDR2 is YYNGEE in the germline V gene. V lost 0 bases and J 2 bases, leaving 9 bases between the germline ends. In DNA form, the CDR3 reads TGTGCCAGCAGCGTAGGGTCAAACACCTACGAGCAGTACTTC. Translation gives CASSVGSNTYEQYF.

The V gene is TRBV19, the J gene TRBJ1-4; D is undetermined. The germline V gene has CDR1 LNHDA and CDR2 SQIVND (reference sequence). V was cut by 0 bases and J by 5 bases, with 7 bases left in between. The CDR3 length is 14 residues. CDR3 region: CASSIDRGNEKLFF. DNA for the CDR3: TGTGCCAGTAGTATAGACAGAGGAAATGAAAAACTGTTTTTT.

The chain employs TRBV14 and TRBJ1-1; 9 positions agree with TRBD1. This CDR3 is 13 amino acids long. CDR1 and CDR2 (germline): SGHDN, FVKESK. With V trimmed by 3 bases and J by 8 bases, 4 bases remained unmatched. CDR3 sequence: CASSQDRGGEAFF. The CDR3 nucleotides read TGTGCCAGCAGCCAGGACAGGGGTGGGGAAGCTTTCTTT.

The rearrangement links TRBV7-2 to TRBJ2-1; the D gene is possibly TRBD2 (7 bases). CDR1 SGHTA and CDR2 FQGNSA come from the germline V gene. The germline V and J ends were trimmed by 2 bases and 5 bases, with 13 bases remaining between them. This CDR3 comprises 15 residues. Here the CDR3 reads CASSLFGGTNNEQFF. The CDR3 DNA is TGTGCCAGCAGCTTATTCGGGGGGACAAACAATGAGCAGTTCTTC.

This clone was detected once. In DNA form, the CDR3 reads TGCGCCAGCAGCCGCGCCAAGAACACTGAAGCTTTCTTT. Its protein is CASSRAKNTEAFF. This sequence joins TRBV4-3 and TRBJ1-1; unclear D gene. V was cut by 4 bases and J by 1 base, with 7 bases left in between. The CDR3 spans 13 residues. Per the germline V gene, CDR1 is LGHNA and CDR2 is YSLEER.

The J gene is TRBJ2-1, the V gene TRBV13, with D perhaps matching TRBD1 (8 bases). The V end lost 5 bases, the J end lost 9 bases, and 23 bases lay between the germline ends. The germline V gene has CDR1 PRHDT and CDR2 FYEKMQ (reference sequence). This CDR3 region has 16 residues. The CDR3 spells CASSTGQGRGGIEQFF. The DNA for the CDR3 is TGTGCCAGCAGCACCGGACAGGGCCGGGGAGGGATTGAGCAGTTCTTC.

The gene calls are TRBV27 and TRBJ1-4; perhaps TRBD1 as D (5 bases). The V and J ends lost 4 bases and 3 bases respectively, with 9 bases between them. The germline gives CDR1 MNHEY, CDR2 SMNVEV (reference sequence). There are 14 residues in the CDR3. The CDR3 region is CASSSGRANEKLFF. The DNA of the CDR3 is TGTGCCAGCAGTTCAGGGAGGGCTAATGAAAAACTGTTTTTT.

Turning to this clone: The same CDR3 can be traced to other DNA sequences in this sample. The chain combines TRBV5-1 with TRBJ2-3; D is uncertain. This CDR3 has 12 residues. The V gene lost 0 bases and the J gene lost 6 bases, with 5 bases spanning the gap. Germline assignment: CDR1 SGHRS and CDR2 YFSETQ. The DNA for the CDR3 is TGCGCCAGCAGCTTGGCCGGCGATACGCAGTATTTT. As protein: CASSLAGDTQYF.

CDR3 loop: CASSPRTGTGNTIYF. In DNA form, the CDR3 reads TGTGCCAGCAGTCCACGCACAGGGACTGGAAACACCATATATTTT. The chain joins TRBV28 to TRBJ1-3, with D perhaps TRBD1 (6 bases). Germline CDR1 reads MDHEN; CDR2 reads SYDVKM. The CDR3 sequence is 15 residues long. Trimming took 5 bases from V and 2 from J, leaving 13 bases between them. Full variable domain (rest looked up from reference TRBV28 and TRBJ1-3): DVKVTQSSRYLVKRTGEKVFLECVQDMDHENMFWYRQDPGLGLRLIYFSYDVKMKEKGDIPEGYSVSREKKERFSLILESASTNQTSMYLCASSPRTGTGNTIYFGEGSWLTVV.

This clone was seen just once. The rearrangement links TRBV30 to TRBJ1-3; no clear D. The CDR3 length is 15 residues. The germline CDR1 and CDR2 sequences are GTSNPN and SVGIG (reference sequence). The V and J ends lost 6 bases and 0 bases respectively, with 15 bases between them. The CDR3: CACHPALSSGNTIYF. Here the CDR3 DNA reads TGTGCCTGTCATCCGGCCCTTAGCTCTGGAAACACCATATATTTT.

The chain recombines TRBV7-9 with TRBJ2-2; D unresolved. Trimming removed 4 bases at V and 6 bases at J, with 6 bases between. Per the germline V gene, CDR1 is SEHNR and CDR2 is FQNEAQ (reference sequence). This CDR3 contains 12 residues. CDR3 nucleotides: TGTGCCAGCAGCTCTCCCCCCGGGGAGCTGTTTTTT. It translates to CASSSPPGELFF.

CDR3 nucleotide sequence: TGTGCCAGCAGCGTGATGGGGTCCACCGGGGAGCTGTTTTTT. It translates to CASSVMGSTGELFF. The chain uses TRBV9 and TRBJ2-2; D call uncertain. Germline V gene sequence: CDR1 SGDLS, CDR2 YYNGEE. CDR3 length equals 14 residues. V was pared by 2 bases and J by 4 bases, with 9 bases between.

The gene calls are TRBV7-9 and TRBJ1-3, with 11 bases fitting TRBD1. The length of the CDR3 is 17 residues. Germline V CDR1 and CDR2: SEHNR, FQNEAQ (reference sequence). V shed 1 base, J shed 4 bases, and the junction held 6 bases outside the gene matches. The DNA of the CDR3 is TGTGCCAGCAGCTTAGGGACAGGGGGCTCTTCAGGAAACACCATATATTTT. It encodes CASSLGTGGSSGNTIYF.

The CDR3 protein is CASSQDRGTTPTHYGYTF. For the CDR3, the DNA is TGCGCCAGCAGCCAAGATAGGGGAACTACACCTACTCACTATGGCTACACCTTC. The chain has TRBV4-3 and TRBJ1-2, with D maybe TRBD1 (5 bases). This CDR3 is built from 18 residues. The V and J ends lost 0 bases and 3 bases respectively, with 20 bases between them. Looked up from germline, CDR1 is LGHNA and CDR2 is YSLEER.

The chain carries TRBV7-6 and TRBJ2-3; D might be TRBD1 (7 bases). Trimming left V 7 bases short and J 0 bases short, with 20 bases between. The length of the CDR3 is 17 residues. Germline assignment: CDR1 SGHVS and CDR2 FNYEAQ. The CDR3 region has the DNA TGTGCCAGCACCCCATATGCGACAGGGACTAGCACAGATACGCAGTATTTT. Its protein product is CASTPYATGTSTDTQYF.

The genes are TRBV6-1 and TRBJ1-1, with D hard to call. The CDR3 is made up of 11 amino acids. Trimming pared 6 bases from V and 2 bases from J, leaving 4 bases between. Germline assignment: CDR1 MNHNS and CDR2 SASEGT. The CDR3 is CASSGNTEAFF. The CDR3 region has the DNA TGTGCCAGCAGCGGTAACACTGAAGCTTTCTTT.

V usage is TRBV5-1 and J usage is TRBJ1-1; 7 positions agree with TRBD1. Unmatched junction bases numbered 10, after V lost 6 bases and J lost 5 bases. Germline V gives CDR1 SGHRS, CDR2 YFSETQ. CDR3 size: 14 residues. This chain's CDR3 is CASTSTGSGTEAFF. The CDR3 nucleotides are TGCGCCAGCACCTCGACAGGGTCAGGAACTGAAGCTTTCTTT. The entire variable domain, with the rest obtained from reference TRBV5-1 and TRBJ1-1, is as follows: KAGVTQTPRYLIKTRGQQVTLSCSPISGHRSVSWYQQTPGQGLQFLFEYFSETQRNKGNFPGRFSGRQFSNSRSEMNVSTLELGDSALYLCASTSTGSGTEAFFGQGTRLTVV.

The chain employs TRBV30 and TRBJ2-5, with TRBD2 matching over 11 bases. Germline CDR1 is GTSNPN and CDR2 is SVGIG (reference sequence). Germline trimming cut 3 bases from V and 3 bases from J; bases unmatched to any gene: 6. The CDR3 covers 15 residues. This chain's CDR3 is CAWSQKGLAEETQYF. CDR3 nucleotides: TGTGCCTGGAGCCAGAAGGGACTAGCGGAAGAGACCCAGTACTTC.

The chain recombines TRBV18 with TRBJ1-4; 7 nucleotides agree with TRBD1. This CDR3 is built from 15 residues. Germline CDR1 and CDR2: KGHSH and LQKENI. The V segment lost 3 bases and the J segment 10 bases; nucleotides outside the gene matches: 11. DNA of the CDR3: TGTGCCAGCTCACCCCCCCAGGGGGGGACCGGAAAACTGTTTTTT. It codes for CASSPPQGGTGKLFF.

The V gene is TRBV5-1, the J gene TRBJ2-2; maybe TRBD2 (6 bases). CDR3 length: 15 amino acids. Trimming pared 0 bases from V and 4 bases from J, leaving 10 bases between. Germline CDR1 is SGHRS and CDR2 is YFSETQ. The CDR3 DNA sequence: TGCGCCAGCAGCTTGGCGGGAGTAGGCACCGGGGAGCTGTTTTTT. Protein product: CASSLAGVGTGELFF.